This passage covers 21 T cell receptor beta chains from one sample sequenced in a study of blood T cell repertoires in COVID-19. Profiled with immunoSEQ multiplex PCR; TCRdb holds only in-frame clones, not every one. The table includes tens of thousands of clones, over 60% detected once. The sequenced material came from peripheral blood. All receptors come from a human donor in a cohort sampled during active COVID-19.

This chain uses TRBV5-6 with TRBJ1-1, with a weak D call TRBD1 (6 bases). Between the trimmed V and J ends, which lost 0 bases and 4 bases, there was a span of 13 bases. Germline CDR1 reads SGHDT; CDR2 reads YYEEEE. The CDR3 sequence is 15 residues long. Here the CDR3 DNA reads TGTGCCAGCAGCTTGGAGAAAGGGGGGGGCACTGAAGCTTTCTTT. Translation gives CASSLEKGGGTEAFF.

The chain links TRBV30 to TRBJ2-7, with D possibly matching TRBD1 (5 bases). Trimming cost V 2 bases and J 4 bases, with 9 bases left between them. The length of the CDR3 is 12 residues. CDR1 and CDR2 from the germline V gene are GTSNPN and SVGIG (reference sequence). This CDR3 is CAWSFDSYEQYF. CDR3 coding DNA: TGTGCCTGGAGTTTTGACAGTTACGAGCAGTACTTC.

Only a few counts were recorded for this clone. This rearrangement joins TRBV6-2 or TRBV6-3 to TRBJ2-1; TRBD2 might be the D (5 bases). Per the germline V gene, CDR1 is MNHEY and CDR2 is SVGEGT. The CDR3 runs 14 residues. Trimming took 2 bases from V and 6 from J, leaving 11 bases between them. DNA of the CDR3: TGTGCCAGCAGTTACGGGCTAGCATCCAATGAGCAGTTCTTC. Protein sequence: CASSYGLASNEQFF.

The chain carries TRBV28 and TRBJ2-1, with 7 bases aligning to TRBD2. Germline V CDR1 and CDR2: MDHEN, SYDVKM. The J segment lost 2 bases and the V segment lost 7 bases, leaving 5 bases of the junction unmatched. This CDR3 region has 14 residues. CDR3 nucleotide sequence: TGTGCCAGCATCTGGGGGGGACCCTACAATGAGCAGTTCTTC. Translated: CASIWGGPYNEQFF.

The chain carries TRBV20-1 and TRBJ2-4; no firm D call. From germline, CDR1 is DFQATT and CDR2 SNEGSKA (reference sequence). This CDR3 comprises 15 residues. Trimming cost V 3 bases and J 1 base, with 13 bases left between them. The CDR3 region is CSASEPGLAKNIQYF. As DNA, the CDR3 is TGCAGTGCTAGTGAGCCTGGGCTGGCCAAAAACATTCAGTACTTC.

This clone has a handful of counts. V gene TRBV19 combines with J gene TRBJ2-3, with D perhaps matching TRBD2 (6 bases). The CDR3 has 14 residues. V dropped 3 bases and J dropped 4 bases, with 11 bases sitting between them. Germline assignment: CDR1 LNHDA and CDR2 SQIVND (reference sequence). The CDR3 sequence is CASSIPGGADTQYF. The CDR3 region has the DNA TGTGCCAGTAGTATCCCCGGGGGTGCAGATACGCAGTATTTT. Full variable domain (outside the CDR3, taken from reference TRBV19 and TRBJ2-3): DGGITQSPKYLFRKEGQNVTLSCEQNLNHDAMYWYRQDPGQGLRLIYYSQIVNDFQKGDIAEGYSVSREKKESFPLTVTSAQKNPTAFYLCASSIPGGADTQYFGPGTRLTVL.

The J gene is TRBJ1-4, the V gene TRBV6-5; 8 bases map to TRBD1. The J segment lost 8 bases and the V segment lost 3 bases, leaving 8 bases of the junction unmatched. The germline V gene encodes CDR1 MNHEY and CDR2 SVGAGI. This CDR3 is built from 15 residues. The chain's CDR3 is CASSYLQGAREKLFF. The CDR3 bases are TGTGCCAGCAGTTATCTTCAGGGGGCGCGGGAAAAACTGTTTTTT.

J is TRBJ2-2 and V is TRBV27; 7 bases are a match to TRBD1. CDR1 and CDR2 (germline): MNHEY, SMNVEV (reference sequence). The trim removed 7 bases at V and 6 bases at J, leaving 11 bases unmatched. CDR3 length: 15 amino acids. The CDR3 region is CASKRRDSLPGELFF. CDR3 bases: TGTGCCAGCAAACGCCGGGACAGCCTTCCCGGGGAGCTGTTTTTT.

DNA for the CDR3: TGTGCCAGCTCACCAGGGGGCGGCGGCACCGGGGAGCTGTTTTTT. Translating gives CASSPGGGGTGELFF. This chain joins TRBV18 and TRBJ2-2; D is perhaps TRBD1 (6 bases). CDR1 is KGHSH and CDR2 is LQKENI in the germline V gene. The CDR3 runs 15 residues. The V gene lost 2 bases and the J gene lost 4 bases, with 11 bases spanning the gap.

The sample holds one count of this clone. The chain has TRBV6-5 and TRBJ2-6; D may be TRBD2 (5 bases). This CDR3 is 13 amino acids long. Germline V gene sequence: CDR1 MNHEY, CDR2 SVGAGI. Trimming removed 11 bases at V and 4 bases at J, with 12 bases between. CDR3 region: CAAEVSGANVLTF. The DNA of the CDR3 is TGTGCCGCGGAGGTCTCGGGGGCCAACGTCCTGACTTTC.

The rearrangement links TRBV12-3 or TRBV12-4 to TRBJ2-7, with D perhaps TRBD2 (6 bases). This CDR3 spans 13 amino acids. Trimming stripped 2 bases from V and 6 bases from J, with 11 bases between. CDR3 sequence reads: CASSLLGGAEQYF. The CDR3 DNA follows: TGTGCCAGCAGTTTACTCGGCGGGGCCGAGCAGTACTTC.

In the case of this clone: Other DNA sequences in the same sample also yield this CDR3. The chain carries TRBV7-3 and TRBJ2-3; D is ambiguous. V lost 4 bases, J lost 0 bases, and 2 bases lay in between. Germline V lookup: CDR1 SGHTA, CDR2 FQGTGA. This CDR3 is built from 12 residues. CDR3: CASSSSTDTQYF. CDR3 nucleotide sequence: TGTGCCAGCAGCTCTAGCACAGATACGCAGTATTTT.

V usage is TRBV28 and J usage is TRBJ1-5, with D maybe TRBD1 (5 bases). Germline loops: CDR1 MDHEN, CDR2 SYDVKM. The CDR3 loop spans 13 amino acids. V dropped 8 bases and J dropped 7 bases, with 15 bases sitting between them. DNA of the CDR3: TGTGCCAGCCAACCAGGGAGGAAGCAGCCCCAGCATTTT. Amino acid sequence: CASQPGRKQPQHF.

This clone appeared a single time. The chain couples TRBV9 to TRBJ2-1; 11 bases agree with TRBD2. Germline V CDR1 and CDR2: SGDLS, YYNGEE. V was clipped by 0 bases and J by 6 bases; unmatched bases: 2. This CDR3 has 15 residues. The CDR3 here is CASSVGLAGSNEQFF. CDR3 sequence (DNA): TGTGCCAGCAGCGTAGGACTAGCGGGAAGCAATGAGCAGTTCTTC.

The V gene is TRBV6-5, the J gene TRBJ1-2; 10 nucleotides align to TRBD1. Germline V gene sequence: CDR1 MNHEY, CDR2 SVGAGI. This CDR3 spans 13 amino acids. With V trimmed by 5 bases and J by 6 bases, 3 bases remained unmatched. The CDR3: CASSRQGANGYTF. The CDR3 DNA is TGTGCCAGCAGTAGACAGGGGGCGAATGGCTACACCTTC.

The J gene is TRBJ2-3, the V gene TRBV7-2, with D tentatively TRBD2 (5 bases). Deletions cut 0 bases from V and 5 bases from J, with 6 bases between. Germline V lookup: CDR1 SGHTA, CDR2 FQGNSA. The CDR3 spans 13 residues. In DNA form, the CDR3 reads TGTGCCAGCAGCTTAGCTAGCGAAGATACGCAGTATTTT. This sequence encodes CASSLASEDTQYF.

In DNA, the CDR3 is TGTGCCAGCAGCAACCTAGTCGGAGTTGAGCAGTTCTTC. Translation gives CASSNLVGVEQFF. This rearrangement joins TRBV7-2 to TRBJ2-1; D gene uncertain. The CDR3 runs 13 residues. V was trimmed by 5 bases and J by 9 bases, leaving 14 bases between them. CDR1 is SGHTA, CDR2 FQGNSA, per germline.

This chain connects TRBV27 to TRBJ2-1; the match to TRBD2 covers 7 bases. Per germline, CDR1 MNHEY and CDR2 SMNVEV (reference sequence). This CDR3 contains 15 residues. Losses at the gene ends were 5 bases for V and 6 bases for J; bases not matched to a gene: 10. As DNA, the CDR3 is TGTGCCAGCAGTATAAGGGACTGGGGGGGCAATGAGCAGTTCTTC. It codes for CASSIRDWGGNEQFF.

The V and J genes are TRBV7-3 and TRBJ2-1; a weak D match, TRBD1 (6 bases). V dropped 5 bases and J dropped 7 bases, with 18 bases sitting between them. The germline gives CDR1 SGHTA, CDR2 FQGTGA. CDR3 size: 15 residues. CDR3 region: CASSRLPTGSNEQFF. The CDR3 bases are TGTGCCAGCAGCCGCCTCCCCACAGGGTCAAATGAGCAGTTCTTC.

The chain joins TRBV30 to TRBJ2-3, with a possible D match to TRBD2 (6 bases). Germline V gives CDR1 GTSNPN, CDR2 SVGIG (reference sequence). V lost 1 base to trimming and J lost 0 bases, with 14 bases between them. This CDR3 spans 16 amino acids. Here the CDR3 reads CAWSAEGPSSTDTQYF. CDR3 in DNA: TGTGCCTGGAGTGCGGAGGGGCCCTCTAGCACAGATACGCAGTATTTT.

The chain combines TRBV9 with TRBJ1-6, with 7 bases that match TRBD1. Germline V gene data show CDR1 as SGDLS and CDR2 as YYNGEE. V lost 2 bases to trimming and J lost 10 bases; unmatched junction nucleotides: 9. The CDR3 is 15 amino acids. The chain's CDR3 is CASSVSGTEFSPLHF. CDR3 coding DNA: TGTGCCAGCAGCGTTTCCGGGACAGAATTCTCACCCCTCCACTTT.